The 26 T cell receptor beta chains presented below share a single source sample, sequenced in a study of human T cells and chemical hapten exposure. Noted time point: patch test 2, 6 weeks after DPC sensitization. As for treatment: therapeutic diphenylcyclopropenone sensitization with weekly scalp DPC. TCRdb re-derived calls from the RACE reads in MiXCR, one entry per CDR3 protein. The data contain 85,000 to 100,000 distinct CDR3 sequences, 9.5% to 12% of them singletons. The sample in question was whole blood, obtained in connection with sensitization to the hapten diphenylcyclopropenone (DPC). These receptors were collected from a man aged 40-55 years with alopecia areata. Some clones in this sample may be carry-over from other donors' samples.

This clonotype was seen more than once but under ten times. The chain employs TRBV12-3 or TRBV12-4 and TRBJ1-1; 10 positions match TRBD1. The CDR3 extends over 15 amino acids. Trimming cost V 5 bases and J 5 bases; bases outside gene matches: 8. CDR3 bases: TGTGCCAGCAGTGCTCGACAGGGGGCGCAGACTGAAGCTTTCTTT. It is translated as CASSARQGAQTEAFF.

This clonotype was detected many times. The chain employs TRBV12-3 or TRBV12-4 and TRBJ2-4; D gene ambiguous. The CDR3 runs to 13 residues. V gave up 2 bases and J gave up 1 base, with 3 bases separating them. CDR3 residues: CASSLWAKNIQYF. The CDR3 region has the DNA TGTGCCAGCAGTTTATGGGCCAAAAACATTCAGTACTTC.

V gene TRBV6-2 or TRBV6-3 combines with J gene TRBJ2-1; the D is unclear. From germline, CDR1 is MNHEY and CDR2 SVGEGT. Trimming pared 7 bases from V and 6 bases from J, leaving 13 bases between. CDR3 length equals 13 residues. CDR3 loop: CASIGRSVNEQFF. The DNA for the CDR3 is TGTGCCAGCATCGGGCGATCCGTCAATGAGCAGTTCTTC.

This clonotype appeared a few times. The chain links TRBV19 to TRBJ2-3; D ambiguous. V was pared by 4 bases and J by 0 bases, with 8 bases between. The germline V gene has CDR1 LNHDA and CDR2 SQIVND (reference sequence). The CDR3 spans 14 residues. This chain's CDR3 is CASSTQSSTDTQYF. CDR3 nucleotide sequence: TGTGCCAGTAGTACCCAGAGTAGCACAGATACGCAGTATTTT. Variable domain in full (rest from reference TRBV19 and TRBJ2-3): DGGITQSPKYLFRKEGQNVTLSCEQNLNHDAMYWYRQDPGQGLRLIYYSQIVNDFQKGDIAEGYSVSREKKESFPLTVTSAQKNPTAFYLCASSTQSSTDTQYFGPGTRLTVL.

This clonotype has only a few counts. V is TRBV5-1 and J is TRBJ1-4, with 7 bases that match TRBD1. Trimming removed 6 bases from V and 7 bases from J; junction bases left unmatched: 12. The CDR3 loop spans 15 amino acids. The germline V gene encodes CDR1 SGHRS and CDR2 YFSETQ. DNA of the CDR3: TGCGCCAGCACGTTGATGGGACAGTCGGGTGAAAAACTGTTTTTT. This sequence encodes CASTLMGQSGEKLFF.

J is TRBJ2-3 and V is TRBV2; D gene ambiguous. Looked up from germline, CDR1 is SNHLY and CDR2 is FYNNEI. V gave up 4 bases and J gave up 2 bases, with 10 bases separating them. The CDR3 has 14 residues. CDR3 sequence (DNA): TGTGCCAGCAGTGGATCACCAGACACAGATACGCAGTATTTT. Translation: CASSGSPDTDTQYF.

In its sample, this clonotype was seen once. V gene TRBV18 combines with J gene TRBJ2-7; weak D call: TRBD1 (5 bases). Trimming removed 4 bases from V and 3 bases from J, with 7 bases in between. This CDR3 region has 12 residues. Per germline, CDR1 KGHSH and CDR2 LQKENI. CDR3 nucleotide sequence: TGTGCCAGCTCACGCAGGGACTACGAGCAGTACGTC. This encodes CASSRRDYEQYV.

The CDR3 here is CASSRDLISYEQYF. The CDR3 coding sequence is TGTGCCAGCAGTCGGGACCTCATCTCCTACGAGCAGTACTTC. This chain connects TRBV27 to TRBJ2-7; D tentatively fits TRBD1 or TRBD2 (5 bases each). Trimming shortened V by 5 bases and J by 0 bases, and 11 bases separated the two germline ends. CDR3 length: 14 amino acids. Germline CDR1 reads MNHEY; CDR2 reads SMNVEV (reference sequence).

This clonotype was observed a handful of times. The junction differs from germline at one of its ends, possibly a read error. V is TRBV20-1 and J is TRBJ1-1, with 9 bases identical to TRBD1. Germline assignment: CDR1 DFQATT and CDR2 SNEGSKA (reference sequence). The CDR3 has 11 amino acids. This CDR3 is CSASGTGTPLF. DNA for the CDR3: TGCAGTGCTTCCGGGACAGGGACCCCCTTATTT.

CDR3 nucleotide sequence: TGTGCCAGCACCGGACAGGGGGCCACCAATCAGCCCCAGCATTTT. It translates to CASTGQGATNQPQHF. V usage is TRBV12-3 or TRBV12-4 and J usage is TRBJ1-5; 11 bases match TRBD1. The length of the CDR3 is 15 residues. V lost 7 bases to trimming and J lost 3 bases; unmatched junction nucleotides: 5.

V usage is TRBV6-1 and J usage is TRBJ1-1; TRBD1 agrees at 9 bases. The V gene end was trimmed by 6 bases and the J gene end by 1 base; junction bases not matched to a gene: 3. The germline CDR1 and CDR2 sequences are MNHNS and SASEGT. The CDR3 is made up of 14 amino acids. The CDR3 is CASRGDRANTEAFF. The CDR3, as DNA: TGTGCCAGCAGGGGGGACAGGGCGAACACTGAAGCTTTCTTT.

The chain is built from TRBV12-3 or TRBV12-4 and TRBJ2-5; D is uncertain. The CDR3 contains 17 residues. The V and J ends lost 1 base and 2 bases respectively, with 17 bases between them. DNA for the CDR3: TGTGCCAGCAGTTTAGGAGTTAGCCGGGTCGGTCAAGAGACCCAGTACTTC. This translates into CASSLGVSRVGQETQYF.

A note on this clonotype: This may be a read error, as it is one base from a much larger clone. V and J are TRBV4-1 and TRBJ1-4; tentative D call: TRBD1 (5 bases). The germline V gene has CDR1 MGHRA and CDR2 YSYEKL. This CDR3 spans 13 amino acids. CDR3: CASSQGQSENLFF. The CDR3 region has the DNA TGCGCCAGCAGCCAAGGACAGAGTGAAAACCTGTTTTTT.

This clonotype has more than one count but fewer than ten. The J gene is TRBJ2-2, the V gene TRBV7-3; 11 bases match TRBD2. Per germline, CDR1 SGHTA and CDR2 FQGTGA. Trimming at V came to 2 bases and at J to 7 bases, leaving 6 bases not matched to a gene. CDR3 length: 16 residues. CDR3 residues: CASSLVATSGNGELFF. DNA for the CDR3: TGTGCCAGCAGCTTAGTAGCGACTAGCGGGAACGGGGAGCTGTTTTTT.

The rearrangement links TRBV6-1 to TRBJ1-2; D gene unclear. Germline lookup yields CDR1 MNHNS and CDR2 SASEGT. CDR3 length: 13 amino acids. V lost 6 bases and J 4 bases, leaving 12 bases between the germline ends. As DNA, the CDR3 is TGTGCCAGCAGCCGCCTTTTTTTCTATGGCTACACCTTC. Residues: CASSRLFFYGYTF.

This clonotype was detected only a few times. The rearrangement uses TRBV15 and TRBJ2-1; D possibly uses TRBD1 or TRBD2 (5 bases each). The CDR3 extends over 13 amino acids. Trimming removed 5 bases at V and 6 bases at J, with 11 bases between. Germline V gives CDR1 LNHNV, CDR2 YYDKDF (reference sequence). For the CDR3, the DNA is TGTGCCACCAGCCGAGGGACCGGCAATGAGCAGTTCTTC. Translated: CATSRGTGNEQFF.

This clonotype was counted between two and nine times. This chain uses TRBV12-3 or TRBV12-4 with TRBJ2-2; TRBD2 aligns across 13 bases. Trimming removed 5 bases from V and 5 bases from J; junction bases left unmatched: 8. CDR3 length: 17 amino acids. The CDR3 protein is CASSPSTSGRGTGELFF. In DNA form, the CDR3 reads TGTGCCAGCAGTCCAAGCACTAGCGGGAGGGGTACCGGGGAGCTGTTTTTT.

This clonotype has a handful of counts. The CDR3 DNA is TGTGCCAGCTCACCACGACAGGGAATGGGGCCCAAGCAGTTCTTC. Protein product: CASSPRQGMGPKQFF. This sequence joins TRBV18 and TRBJ2-1; 7 nucleotides line up with TRBD1. This CDR3 is 15 amino acids long. V shed 1 base and J 11 bases; nucleotides not matched to a gene: 11. Germline loops: CDR1 KGHSH, CDR2 LQKENI.

In this sample, this clonotype turned up a few times. The gene calls are TRBV7-2 and TRBJ2-2, with D maybe TRBD1 (5 bases). Trimming took 2 bases from V and 5 from J, leaving 15 bases between them. Looked up from germline, CDR1 is SGHTA and CDR2 is FQGNSA. This CDR3 spans 16 amino acids. The CDR3 coding sequence is TGTGCCAGCAGCTTACTCCAGGGCCAAAGGACCGGGGAGCTGTTTTTT. Its protein is CASSLLQGQRTGELFF.

The chain employs TRBV10-3 and TRBJ2-1; a weak D match, TRBD2 (5 bases). CDR3 size: 12 residues. V was cut by 8 bases and J by 4 bases, with 9 bases left in between. Germline values: CDR1 ENHRY, CDR2 SYGVKD. The CDR3 region is CAIREGYNEQFF. As DNA, the CDR3 is TGTGCCATCCGCGAGGGATACAATGAGCAGTTCTTC.

J is TRBJ2-4 and V is TRBV7-2; TRBD1 aligns across 7 bases. J gave up 7 bases and V 3 bases, and 3 bases lay outside the gene matches. Germline V lookup: CDR1 SGHTA, CDR2 FQGNSA. This CDR3 is 13 amino acids long. The CDR3 DNA sequence: TGTGCCAGCAGCTTTGGGACAGAGAACATTCAGTACTTC. It encodes CASSFGTENIQYF.

This sequence joins TRBV24-1 and TRBJ2-1; D is unresolved. The CDR3 has 13 amino acids. In germline, CDR1 is KGHDR, CDR2 SFDVKD. V dropped 4 bases and J dropped 14 bases, with 17 bases sitting between them. The CDR3 coding sequence is TGTGCCACCAGTGACGGGTCCATACAGTCCGAGTTCTTC. It translates to CATSDGSIQSEFF.

The sample holds a few counts of this clonotype. CDR3 sequence reads: CASRLRQGYEQYV. The CDR3 DNA is TGCGCCAGCAGGTTACGACAGGGGTACGAGCAGTACGTC. The chain couples TRBV5-1 to TRBJ2-7; 8 bases map to TRBD1. CDR1 is SGHRS, CDR2 YFSETQ, per germline. V shed 5 bases, J shed 4 bases, and the junction held 5 bases outside the gene matches. The CDR3 sequence is 13 residues long.

In this sample, this clonotype turned up a few times. This chain joins TRBV7-9 and TRBJ2-5; TRBD2 agrees at 8 bases. V gave up 1 base and J gave up 5 bases; unmatched junction bases: 6. The CDR3 has 15 residues. The germline gives CDR1 SEHNR, CDR2 FQNEAQ (reference sequence). CDR3 DNA: TGTGCCAGCAGCTTAGTCAGCGGGAGCTTGGAGACCCAGTACTTC. Its translation: CASSLVSGSLETQYF.

J is TRBJ2-4 and V is TRBV29-1, with D possibly TRBD1 on 5 matching bases. Trimming removed 3 bases at V and 8 bases at J, with 11 bases between. CDR1 is SQVTM, CDR2 ANQGSEA, per germline. The CDR3 covers 12 residues. Here the CDR3 reads CSVDYRPDIQYF. CDR3 DNA sequence: TGCAGCGTTGACTACAGGCCGGACATTCAGTACTTC.

V usage is TRBV5-1 and J usage is TRBJ2-3; a possible D gene is TRBD2 (6 bases). The V end lost 1 base, the J end lost 4 bases, and 13 bases lay between the germline ends. Germline lookup yields CDR1 SGHRS and CDR2 YFSETQ. CDR3 length: 15 residues. CDR3 DNA: TGCGCCAGCAGCTTGCGCGGGAAAGGGTCAGATACGCAGTATTTT. It is translated as CASSLRGKGSDTQYF.